This T cell receptor (beta chain) comes out of a study of HIV-infected patients and healthy controls (dated by TCRdb to 2013 to 2016). The study in broad terms: CD4 counts were modestly but significantly increased in about 85% of the 16 patients after three months of therapy, but they remained below normal ranges. CD8 counts did not change consistently during early therapy, while the CD4:CD8 ratio increased slightly. After a further year of therapy, viral load was undetectable in all patients, having already become undetectable in about 75% of the 16 patients by the second bleed. Patients lacked overall T-cell lymphocytopenia, and total CDR3 counts per chain did not differ significantly from controls. The study tested whether deep TCR repertoire sequencing of HIV patients' small blood samples could capture immune perturbation and reconstitution.

Using SuperScript III with primers targeting the alpha and beta constant regions, around 500 ng of RNA was reverse transcribed. Separate alpha and beta chain libraries were made by chain-specific third strand synthesis with multiplexing indices. In the protocol, all rearrangements within a chain were amplified with a single primer pair so that primer bias was avoided, and molecular barcodes were added to each cDNA molecule. Purified cDNA was ligated with T4 RNA Ligase 1 onto a 5' RACE adapter bearing a random hexamer and the SP2 sequencing primer site. The authors primed second strand synthesis from the SP2 site with Phusion polymerase and used slow temperature ramps to favor optimal annealing. The 12-nucleotide barcode on each molecule comprised two random hexamer sequences, both introduced before amplification and concatenated. A brief initial PCR introduced P5 and P7 adapter elements together with a second index, and a roughly 25-cycle amplification PCR using P5s and P7 primers was subsequently performed. The libraries went through approximately 27 PCR cycles in total, were quantified on a Qubit, were sized on a Bioanalyzer, and were diluted to around 4 nM. Normalized libraries were sequenced on an Illumina MiSeq with 2 x 250 paired-end kits. Into 7.5 to 10 ul Tris-Cl, the reverse transcription reactions were eluted following cleanup on MinElute columns. The adapter ligations were run for 23 hours at 16 degrees C, and AMPure XP beads at a 1:1 ratio were afterwards used to clean them. The source study handled its data this way. Demultiplexed FASTQ files were processed with a modified Decombinator that output V, J, insert and barcode information. Sequences sharing a barcode but differing from the dominant sequence were discarded as errors, and barcodes clustered at Levenshtein distance 3 were counted to estimate original cDNA molecules. Downstream analyses used R packages ineq, vegan, igraph and RCytoscape, with IMGT nomenclature and CDR3 definitions. V gene usage was calculated across distinct sequences, with every TCR tallied a single time to avoid skew from clonal expansion. Whenever two unique CDR3 amino acid sequences within a donor differed by a single Levenshtein edit, similarity networks linked them. Published HIV-specific CDR3s (around 99 alpha, fewer than 900 beta) and CMV-specific CDR3s (roughly 14 alpha, more than 250 beta) were assembled and queried against the repertoires. Random subsampling to size-matched repertoires demonstrated that the decreased diversity in patients did not result from their lower sequence numbers. The public sequencing data were trimmed at Q25 with fastp and processed into clonotypes with MiXCR by TCRdb, which kept only in-frame beta chains. Entries are consolidated by CDR3 protein sequence, retaining the most common genes and DNA. These V and J calls rely on TCRdb rather than the paper's analysis. The sample table shows approximately 9,500 distinct CDR3 sequences, and around 4.9% are seen once. The ten largest clonotypes hold approximately 14% of the sample.

The research as a whole found: Healthy controls shared more CDR3s between individuals than HIV+ patients, by Jaccard index and by count of highly shared sequences. Sequencing depth was restricted by the use of whole blood, which also prevented the dynamics of distinct T-cell subpopulations from being separated. The observed differences in diversity were not explained by the slight differences in age and sex profiles between the study cohorts. The pairing of alpha and beta chains was not determined in the samples. Unequal numbers of distinct sequences between patients and controls complicated comparisons, and size-matching overweighted rare events from HIV-infected data. MAIT cell alpha-chain CDR3s were present at high frequency in healthy controls but severely depleted in HIV+ repertoires. Healthy control repertoires showed roughly threefold more distinct CDR3s and higher Shannon diversity than untreated HIV+ repertoires. A major limit on how widely the findings apply, in the view of the authors, was that only sixteen HIV-infected individuals were processed. Significantly higher mean Gini indices were seen in HIV-infected repertoires than in controls, possibly reflecting oligoclonality. HLA typing of donors was not performed in the study. The apparent post-therapy recovery of the Gini index in HIV-infected patients was not reproduced in size-matched repertoire data. Significantly different mean usage between HIV-infected patients and controls was observed for eight alpha and eight beta V genes. Most CMV-associated CDR3s became more frequent during therapy, although their change was not significant, whereas HIV-associated CDR3s showed a significant decrease in frequency.

Comment on this clonotype: The clone's antigen remains unknown. It has no much larger one-base neighbor in the sample; base qualities were not kept.

Its CDR3 holds 13 amino acids, cysteine through phenylalanine. The entry retains the CDR3 DNA only, 39 bases that are in frame from base 1. As encoded in the germline V gene, CDR1 is MNHNS while CDR2 is SASEGT. After removal of 6 bases from V and 3 bases from J, the junction retains 3 bases not matched to a gene. Whole blood was used without cell fractionation, so the repertoire reflected all unsorted peripheral T cells. An approximately 2.6 ml sample of peripheral blood was drawn into Tempus tubes for RNA extraction. HIV-infected adults who had not yet received antiretroviral therapy and were about to begin treatment were enrolled, with the first sixteen eligible patients processed. Patients with febrile or AIDS-related illness, tumors, hepatitis B or C coinfection, immunomodulatory therapy, recent vaccination or treatment interruptions were excluded from enrollment. Residual genomic DNA was removed with the TURBO-DNase kit and globin mRNA was depleted with GLOBINclear. Just before antiretroviral therapy was started, pretreatment blood was collected from HIV-infected patients.

The sequence is built from TRBV6-1 and TRBJ2-3; the junction holds 7 bases that match TRBD2. This sample comprised blood, obtained before antiretroviral therapy. The sequence was obtained from an adult with HIV infection. The CDR3 reads CASSWGGTDTQYF. The DNA sequence is given as TGTGCCAGCAGCTGGGGGGGAACAGATACGCAGTATTTT.